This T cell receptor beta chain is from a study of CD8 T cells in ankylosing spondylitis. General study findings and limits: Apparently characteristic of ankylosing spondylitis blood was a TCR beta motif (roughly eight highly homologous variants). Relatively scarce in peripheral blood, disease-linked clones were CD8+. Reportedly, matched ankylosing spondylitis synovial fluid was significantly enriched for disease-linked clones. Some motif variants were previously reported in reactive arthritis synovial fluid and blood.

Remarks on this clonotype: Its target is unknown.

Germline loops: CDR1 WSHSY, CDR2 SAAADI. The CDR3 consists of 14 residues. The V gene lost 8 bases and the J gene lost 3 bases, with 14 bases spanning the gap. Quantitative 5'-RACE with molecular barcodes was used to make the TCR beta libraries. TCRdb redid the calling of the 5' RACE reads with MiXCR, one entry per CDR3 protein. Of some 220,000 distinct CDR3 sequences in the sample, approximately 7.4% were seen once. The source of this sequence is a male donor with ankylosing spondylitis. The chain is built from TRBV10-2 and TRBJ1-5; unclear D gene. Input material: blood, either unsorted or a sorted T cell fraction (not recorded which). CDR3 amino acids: CASSGQALNQPQHF. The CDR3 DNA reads TGCGCCAGCTCCGGTCAGGCCCTCAATCAGCCCCAGCATTTT.